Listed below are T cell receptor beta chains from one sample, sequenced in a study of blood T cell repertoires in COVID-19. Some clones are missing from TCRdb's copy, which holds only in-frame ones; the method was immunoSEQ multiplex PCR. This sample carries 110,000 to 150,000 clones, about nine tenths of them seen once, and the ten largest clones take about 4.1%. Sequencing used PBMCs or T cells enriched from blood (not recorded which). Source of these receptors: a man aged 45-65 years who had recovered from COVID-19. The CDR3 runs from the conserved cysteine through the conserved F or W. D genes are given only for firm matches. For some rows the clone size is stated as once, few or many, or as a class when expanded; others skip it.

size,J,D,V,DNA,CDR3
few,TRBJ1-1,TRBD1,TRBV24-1,TGTGCCACCAGTGATACCTCGACAGGGGGGACTGAAGCTTTCTTT,CATSDTSTGGTEAFF
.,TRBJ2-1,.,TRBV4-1,TGCGCCAGCAGCCAAGATCACGGAGGGGGCGGAGGCAATGAGCAGTTCTTC,CASSQDHGGGGGNEQFF
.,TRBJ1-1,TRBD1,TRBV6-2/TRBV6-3,TGTGCCAGCAGTTACTCGACAGGGTGGGACACTGAAGCTTTCTTT,CASSYSTGWDTEAFF
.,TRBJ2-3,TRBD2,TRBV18,TGTGCCAGCTCACCGGTCGGGACTAGCTCCGCAGATACGCAGTATTTT,CASSPVGTSSADTQYF
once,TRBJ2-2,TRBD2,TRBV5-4,TGTGCCAGCAGCCGGACTAGCGGGAACACCGGGGAGCTGTTTTTT,CASSRTSGNTGELFF
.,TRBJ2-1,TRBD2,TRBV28,TGTGCCAGCAGTTCCCACGTAGCGGGCTACAATGAGCAGTTCTTC,CASSSHVAGYNEQFF
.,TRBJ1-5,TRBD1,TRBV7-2,TGTGCCAGCAGCTTGGGACAGCCAAGCAATCAGCCCCAGCATTTT,CASSLGQPSNQPQHF
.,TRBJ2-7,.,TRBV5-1,TGCGCCAGCAGCTATGGCACCACCTACGAGCAGTACTTC,CASSYGTTYEQYF
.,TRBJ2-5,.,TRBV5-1,TGCGCCAGCAGCGGCGCGGGCGGACCCGAAGAGACCCAGTACTTC,CASSGAGGPEETQYF
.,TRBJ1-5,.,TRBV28,TGTGCCAACGGGGGTATGTTTAGGGGCAATCAGCCCCAGCATTTT,CANGGMFRGNQPQHF
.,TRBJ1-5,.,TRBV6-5,TGTGCCAGCAGTTATCGGGGTAGCTCTCAGCCCCAGCATTTT,CASSYRGSSQPQHF
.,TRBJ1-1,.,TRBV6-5,TGTGCCAGCAGTACAGGACAGACAAAAGCTTTCTTT,CASSTGQTKAFF
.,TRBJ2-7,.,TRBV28,TGTGCCAGCAGTTTGGTTGGAGGCCGGTACGAGCAGTACTTC,CASSLVGGRYEQYF
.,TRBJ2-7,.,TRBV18,TGTGCCAGCTCACAATCCAGTTACACCTACGAGCAGTACTTC,CASSQSSYTYEQYF
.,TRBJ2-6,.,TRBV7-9,TGTGCCAGCAGCCCGGTTCGCCCACGGGGCTCTGGGGCCAACGTCCTGACTTTC,CASSPVRPRGSGANVLTF
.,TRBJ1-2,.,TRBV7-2,TGTGCCAGCAGCTTAGCGAGTCGGCAGGGGAAGGACTATGGCTACACCTTC,CASSLASRQGKDYGYTF
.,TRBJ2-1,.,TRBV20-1,TGCAGTGCTAGTAACGGTCCCAATGAGCAGTTCTTC,CSASNGPNEQFF
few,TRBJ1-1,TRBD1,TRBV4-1,TGCGCCAGCAGCCCCGGACAGGGGGCGTCCACTGAAGCTTTCTTT,CASSPGQGASTEAFF
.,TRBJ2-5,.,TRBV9,TGTGCCAGCAGCGTAGCTTGGCGGGGAGAGACCCAGTACTTC,CASSVAWRGETQYF
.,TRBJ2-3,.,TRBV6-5,TGTGCCAGCAGCCCCGACGTGGGGGCGGGAGATACGCAGTATTTT,CASSPDVGAGDTQYF
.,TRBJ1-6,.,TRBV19,TGTGCCAGTAGGCCCAGGGGAGGGAATTCACCCCTCCACTTT,CASRPRGGNSPLHF
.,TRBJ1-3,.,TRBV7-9,TGTGCCAGCAGCTTAGGGGGTGGAGGACGGAACACCATATATTTT,CASSLGGGGRNTIYF
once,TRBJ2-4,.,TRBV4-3,TGCGCCAGCAGCCAAGCCGGTATAGGGGACTCCCGAAACATTCAGTACTTC,CASSQAGIGDSRNIQYF
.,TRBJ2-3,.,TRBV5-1,TGCGCCAGCAGCCCAAAAGGGTCCGGGACACTCGTCCTAGCGGGCACAGATACGCAGTATTTT,CASSPKGSGTLVLAGTDTQYF
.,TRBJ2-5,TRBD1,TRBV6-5,TGTGCCAGCAGTAGAGGGGGCGGCGAGACCCAGTACTTC,CASSRGGGETQYF
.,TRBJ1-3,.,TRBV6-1,TGTGCCAGCAGTGAGAGAGGACAGGGAAACACCATATATTTT,CASSERGQGNTIYF
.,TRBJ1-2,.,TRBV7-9,TGTGCCAGCAGCACCCAGAACGGGGTTAACTATGGCTACACCTTC,CASSTQNGVNYGYTF
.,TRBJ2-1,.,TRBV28,TGTGCCAGCAGTTTTGCCCCCTTGGTGTTGAGCTCCTACAATGAGCAGTTCTTC,CASSFAPLVLSSYNEQFF
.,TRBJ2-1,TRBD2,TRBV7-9,TGTGCCAGCAGCTGGAGCGGGGCCCTTCGGGGTGAGCAGTTCTTC,CASSWSGALRGEQFF
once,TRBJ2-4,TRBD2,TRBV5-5,TGTGCCAGCAACGGGCCGGGGGGAGGCAAAAACATTCAGTACTTC,CASNGPGGGKNIQYF
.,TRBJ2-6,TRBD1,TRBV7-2,TGTGCCAGCAGCTCTAGACAGGGTACCAACGTCCTGACTTTC,CASSSRQGTNVLTF
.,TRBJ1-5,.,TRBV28,TGTGCCAGCATCCAACCTCTTTATCGGGCAGGGCATCAGCCCCAGCATTTT,CASIQPLYRAGHQPQHF